Described below is a single T cell receptor beta chain sequence and its context. Sequencing was performed with immunoSEQ multiplex PCR; in TCRdb, only in-frame clones are kept and a portion is missing. The repertoire holds around 200,000 clones, about 90% seen once, with under 2.5% in the top ten. Germline V gene lookup returns CDR1 MGHRA and CDR2 YSYEKL. V lost 3 bases and J lost 5; bases outside the gene matches: 15. The CDR3 has 18 residues. The data are from a study of blood T cell repertoires in COVID-19. Study information: Both acute and convalescent COVID-19 samples were obtained from the United States, Italy and Spain. Sources were T cells, B-cell-depleted T cells, or PBMCs; the material itself was cDNA or gDNA.

Sequencing was performed on peripheral blood. This TCR derives from a man between 35 and 55 years old with active or convalescent COVID-19. The chain employs TRBV4-1 and TRBJ1-4, with 7 bases that match TRBD1. The CDR3 coding sequence is TGCGCCAGCAGCCAGACACCGGGACAGCTTAGTTCGAATGAAAAACTGTTTTTT. Amino acids: CASSQTPGQLSSNEKLFF.